Below are 7 T cell receptor beta chains sequenced from a single sample in a study of T cell repertoires in cytomegalovirus infection. TCRdb recomputed calls from the reads with MiXCR, one row per CDR3 protein. The sample has fewer than 550,000 distinct CDR3 sequences; 16% are singletons. Material for sequencing was CD8+ T cells from PBMCs. These receptors were taken from a human donor in good health (CMV status not recorded). Some clones in this sample may be carry-over from other donors' samples.

This clonotype came up many times. The rearrangement uses TRBV11-2 and TRBJ2-3; perhaps D is TRBD1 or TRBD2 (6 bases each). CDR3 length equals 15 residues. Germline-derived CDR1 and CDR2 are SGHAT and FQNNGV. V was clipped by 3 bases and J by 2 bases, with 12 bases between them. In DNA, the CDR3 is TGTGCCAGCAGCTTCCGGGGGCGAAACACAGATACGCAGTATTTT. Amino acid sequence: CASSFRGRNTDTQYF.

The rearrangement joins TRBV6-2 or TRBV6-3 to TRBJ1-2; TRBD1 matches 7 bases. From germline, CDR1 is MNHEY and CDR2 SVGEGT. This CDR3 contains 15 residues. The ends lost 0 bases at V and 3 bases at J; junction bases unmatched: 4. CDR3 sequence (DNA): TGTGCCAGCAGTTACTCGGAGGGGGCGTACTATGGCTACACCTTC. Protein product: CASSYSEGAYYGYTF.

V and J are TRBV7-6 and TRBJ2-7, with D tentatively TRBD1 or TRBD2 (5 bases each). The CDR3 spans 16 residues. Germline lookup yields CDR1 SGHVS and CDR2 FNYEAQ. The V and J ends lost 4 bases and 2 bases respectively, with 18 bases between them. This CDR3 reads CASSSPGPRRTYEQYF. The DNA for the CDR3 is TGTGCCAGCAGCTCCCCGGGACCAAGAAGAACCTACGAGCAGTACTTC.

At least ten counts were recorded for this clonotype. This chain links TRBV7-9 with TRBJ2-2, with TRBD2 matching 7 bases. This CDR3 is 15 amino acids long. Germline V CDR1 and CDR2: SEHNR, FQNEAQ (reference sequence). The ends lost 4 bases at V and 0 bases at J; junction bases unmatched: 2. This CDR3 is CASSSSGANTGELFF. In DNA form, the CDR3 reads TGTGCCAGCAGCTCAAGCGGGGCGAACACCGGGGAGCTGTTTTTT.

This clonotype was observed a handful of times. The chain employs TRBV6-2 or TRBV6-3 and TRBJ1-2; 9 bases are shared with TRBD1. With V trimmed by 5 bases and J by 3 bases, 4 bases remained unmatched. The CDR3 sequence is 14 residues long. Germline CDR1 MNHEY, CDR2 SVGEGT. CDR3 in amino acids: CASSGRTGDYGYTF. The DNA of the CDR3 is TGTGCCAGCAGTGGAAGGACAGGGGACTATGGCTACACCTTC.

The CDR3 spells CSGRDGYEQYF. The CDR3 DNA sequence: TGCAGCGGGCGGGACGGGTACGAGCAGTACTTC. The chain has TRBV29-1 and TRBJ2-7; D is perhaps TRBD2 (6 bases). CDR1 SQVTM and CDR2 ANQGSEA come from the germline V gene. The CDR3 consists of 11 residues. Trimming left V 7 bases short and J 4 bases short, with 11 bases between.

The chain recombines TRBV12-5 with TRBJ1-2; D unclear. V was pared by 2 bases and J by 6 bases, with 10 bases between. The CDR3 is 13 amino acids. The germline gives CDR1 LGHNT, CDR2 FRNRAP. In DNA, the CDR3 is TGTGCTAGTGGTTTGCCACCGAGGGATGGCTACACCTTC. It translates to CASGLPPRDGYTF.